Listed below are T cell receptor beta chains from one sample, sequenced in a study of blood T cell repertoires in COVID-19. TCRdb's table, derived via immunoSEQ multiplex PCR, lists solely in-frame clones and lacks some. Of roughly 120,000 clones in the sample, over 75% were seen once. Sequencing input: peripheral blood. These receptors were collected from a man aged 50-60 years with acute or convalescent COVID-19. Both conserved end residues are part of each CDR3. D genes are given only for firm matches. Clone size appears in some rows only: once, few, many, or a class for an expanded clone.

CDR3aa	CDR3nt	abundance	d_gene	j_gene	v_gene
CASSKGTSGRSDTQYF	TGTGCCAGCAGCAAGGGGACTAGCGGGAGGTCAGATACGCAGTATTTT	.	TRBD2	TRBJ2-3	TRBV11-3
CASSHGSGRKTDTQYF	TGCGCCAGCAGCCATGGCAGCGGGAGGAAGACAGATACGCAGTATTTT	.	TRBD2	TRBJ2-3	TRBV4-1
CASSSTGGDTEAFF	TGTGCCAGCAGTTCAACAGGGGGGGACACTGAAGCTTTCTTT	once	TRBD1	TRBJ1-1	TRBV28
CASSQSGKATGNQPQHF	TGCGCCAGCAGTCAATCAGGGAAGGCCACGGGGAATCAGCCCCAGCATTTT	.	.	TRBJ1-5	TRBV23-1
CAWSGDGYNEQFF	TGTGCCTGGTCCGGAGACGGATACAATGAGCAGTTCTTC	.	.	TRBJ2-1	TRBV30
CASSLAGLAGSGELFF	TGCGCCAGCAGCTTGGCGGGACTAGCGGGGTCCGGGGAGCTGTTTTTT	.	TRBD2	TRBJ2-2	TRBV5-1
CASNNDRAEQTQYF	TGTGCCAGCAATAATGACAGGGCCGAACAGACCCAGTACTTC	.	TRBD1	TRBJ2-5	TRBV2
CASSPRTGSYTEAFF	TGTGCCAGTAGTCCCCGGACAGGGAGCTACACTGAAGCTTTCTTT	.	TRBD1	TRBJ1-1	TRBV19
CASSLGAGEGYTF	TGCGCCAGCAGCTTGGGGGCAGGGGAAGGCTACACCTTC	.	.	TRBJ1-2	TRBV5-1
CATLAVAGEFHYNEQFF	TGTGCCACCCTGGCGGTAGCGGGAGAGTTCCACTACAATGAGCAGTTCTTC	few	TRBD2	TRBJ2-1	TRBV2
CASSLAGGMADTQYF	TGTGCCAGCAGCTTAGCGGGAGGGATGGCAGATACGCAGTATTTT	.	TRBD2	TRBJ2-3	TRBV9
CASREGTDEKLFF	TGTGCCAGCAGAGAGGGGACAGATGAAAAACTGTTTTTT	.	TRBD1	TRBJ1-4	TRBV27
CASSINWAHTDTQYF	TGTGCCAGTAGTATTAATTGGGCGCACACAGATACGCAGTATTTT	.	.	TRBJ2-3	TRBV19
CASSRGGNEQFF	TGTGCCAGCTCCCGGGGGGGGAATGAGCAGTTCTTC	.	TRBD2	TRBJ2-1	TRBV18
CASSIGAESYGYTF	TGTGCCAGTAGTATAGGGGCAGAATCCTATGGCTACACCTTC	.	.	TRBJ1-2	TRBV19
CASSGERNTEAFF	TGTGCCAGCAGCGGTGAGAGGAACACTGAAGCTTTCTTT	few	.	TRBJ1-1	TRBV7-3
CASSLGLRTSGSADTQYF	TGTGCCAGCAGCTTAGGTTTGAGGACTAGCGGGAGCGCAGATACGCAGTATTTT	.	TRBD2	TRBJ2-3	TRBV7-8
CASSWEYNEQFF	TGCGCCAGCAGCTGGGAGTACAATGAGCAGTTCTTC	.	.	TRBJ2-1	TRBV5-1
CASSGPLGNTEAFF	TGTGCCAGCAGCGGCCCCCTAGGGAACACTGAAGCTTTCTTT	.	.	TRBJ1-1	TRBV9
CASSLEGSNEKLFF	TGCGCCAGCAGCTTGGAAGGGAGTAATGAAAAACTGTTTTTT	.	.	TRBJ1-4	TRBV5-1
CASSPPIQNYGYTF	TGTGCCAGCTCACCACCGATACAGAACTATGGCTACACCTTC	.	.	TRBJ1-2	TRBV18
CASSIDRGLDEQFF	TGTGCCAGTAGTATCGACAGGGGGCTGGATGAGCAGTTCTTC	.	TRBD1	TRBJ2-1	TRBV19
CASSMGQTRRETQYF	TGTGCCAGCAGCATGGGACAGACAAGGCGGGAGACCCAGTACTTC	.	TRBD1	TRBJ2-5	TRBV5-6
CASSPGQANYGYTF	TGCGCCAGCAGCCCGGGACAGGCCAACTATGGCTACACCTTC	few	TRBD1	TRBJ1-2	TRBV5-1
CASSLVQASGYEQYF	TGTGCCAGCAGCTTAGTTCAAGCTTCAGGATACGAGCAGTACTTC	.	.	TRBJ2-7	TRBV7-9
CAATQGQFYEQYF	TGTGCCGCCACGCAGGGCCAATTCTACGAGCAGTACTTC	.	.	TRBJ2-7	TRBV6-6
CASSLVQGREKLFF	TGTGCCAGCAGCTTAGTACAGGGGCGGGAAAAACTGTTTTTT	.	TRBD1	TRBJ1-4	TRBV7-9
CASSLVWTGGTEAFF	TGTGCCAGCAGCTTGGTCTGGACAGGTGGCACTGAAGCTTTCTTT	.	TRBD1	TRBJ1-1	TRBV5-6
CAISDVQGKDTQYF	TGTGCCATCAGTGACGTACAGGGCAAGGATACGCAGTATTTT	.	.	TRBJ2-3	TRBV10-3